The 2 T cell receptor beta chains in this list originate from one sample, sequenced in a study of blood T cell repertoires in COVID-19. Profiling relied on immunoSEQ multiplex PCR, and the TCRdb table lists in-frame clones only, not all of them. This sample has fewer than 450,000 clones, with about 90% found just once. What was sequenced was peripheral blood. All receptors derive from a woman aged 50 to 60 with COVID-19, enrolled during active disease.

The rearrangement joins TRBV30 to TRBJ1-5; D remains ambiguous. V dropped 5 bases and J dropped 7 bases, with 15 bases sitting between them. The length of the CDR3 is 13 residues. Germline CDR1 GTSNPN, CDR2 SVGIG (reference sequence). CDR3 residues: CAWGEGPGQPQHF. The CDR3 nucleotides read TGTGCCTGGGGGGAGGGTCCGGGGCAGCCCCAGCATTTT. Full variable domain (outside the CDR3, taken from reference TRBV30 and TRBJ1-5): SQTIHQWPATLVQPVGSPLSLECTVEGTSNPNLYWYRQAAGRGLQLLFYSVGIGQISSEVPQNLSASRPQDRQFILSSKKLLLSDSGFYLCAWGEGPGQPQHFGDGTRLSIL.

The chain combines TRBV18 with TRBJ1-4, with 8 bases identical to TRBD1. Trimming took 0 bases from V and 3 from J; bases not matched to a gene: 6. CDR1 is KGHSH, CDR2 LQKENI, per germline. The CDR3 consists of 17 residues. CDR3 loop: CASSPPRQGAANEKLFF. Written as DNA, the CDR3 is TGTGCCAGCTCACCACCGCGTCAGGGGGCAGCTAATGAAAAACTGTTTTTT. The variable domain in full, completed from reference TRBV18 and TRBJ1-4, reads NAGVMQNPRHLVRRRGQEARLRCSPMKGHSHVYWYRQLPEEGLKFMVYLQKENIIDESGMPKERFSAEFPKEGPSILRIQQVVRGDSAAYFCASSPPRQGAANEKLFFGSGTQLSVL.